These 31 T cell receptor beta chains originate from one sample sequenced in a study of CD8+CD57+ T cells in acquired aplastic anemia. Patients chosen for sequencing had CD8+CD57+ cells that had expanded, as shown by flow cytometry. Genomic DNA served as template for TCR beta VDJ and CDR3 profiling. From the reads, TCRdb called clonotypes with MiXCR, one entry per CDR3 protein. The sample has about 150,000 distinct CDR3 sequences; less than 50% are singletons. The sample comprised sorted CD4+, CD8+, or CD8+CD57+ T cells (not recorded which) from PBMCs. The receptor set was obtained from a human donor with aplastic anemia.

The chain recombines TRBV19 with TRBJ2-3, with no clear D. Per germline, CDR1 LNHDA and CDR2 SQIVND (reference sequence). The germline V and J ends were trimmed by 1 base and 6 bases, with 8 bases remaining between them. The CDR3 spans 13 residues. The DNA for the CDR3 is TGTGCCAGTAGTATAGGAGGTTCCGATACGCAGTATTTT. Amino acids: CASSIGGSDTQYF.

The chain recombines TRBV5-1 with TRBJ2-7; the D gene is possibly TRBD1 (5 bases). V lost 2 bases, J lost 5 bases, and 8 bases lay in between. CDR1 and CDR2 (germline): SGHRS, YFSETQ. The CDR3 has 12 residues. The CDR3 sequence: CASSLQGDEQYF. The CDR3, as DNA: TGCGCCAGCAGCTTACAAGGGGACGAGCAGTACTTC.

This sequence joins TRBV2 and TRBJ1-5; D is perhaps TRBD1 (5 bases). Germline V lookup: CDR1 SNHLY, CDR2 FYNNEI. Trimming took off 10 bases at V and 1 base at J, with 8 bases between the two ends. There are 12 residues in the CDR3. CDR3 amino acids: CATRQSNQPQHF. For the CDR3, the DNA is TGTGCCACCCGACAGAGCAATCAGCCCCAGCATTTT.

This clonotype occurred once. The chain recombines TRBV11-1 with TRBJ2-3; perhaps TRBD2 as D (6 bases). The CDR3 extends over 15 amino acids. V was pared by 4 bases and J by 2 bases, with 13 bases between. Germline values: CDR1 SGHAT, CDR2 FQDESV (reference sequence). The CDR3, as DNA: TGTGCCAGCAGCTCGGCCGGGGGAGACACAGATACGCAGTATTTT. It encodes CASSSAGGDTDTQYF.

Many counts were recorded for this clonotype. V is TRBV29-1 and J is TRBJ2-7; D is unclear. Germline V CDR1 and CDR2: SQVTM, ANQGSEA. Trimming cost V 6 bases and J 6 bases, with 21 bases left between them. The CDR3 runs 14 residues. CDR3 loop: CSVVEAETPPEQYF. The CDR3 DNA reads as TGCAGCGTGGTCGAAGCTGAAACCCCGCCCGAGCAGTACTTC.

The chain links TRBV24-1 to TRBJ2-7; TRBD1 matches 9 bases. V lost 1 base and J lost 4; bases outside the gene matches: 4. Germline CDR1 is KGHDR and CDR2 is SFDVKD. The CDR3 runs 15 residues. The CDR3 nucleotides read TGTGCCACCAGTGATTTTGGGACAGGGCTTTACGAGCAGTACTTC. It encodes CATSDFGTGLYEQYF.

This clonotype was counted at least ten times. The chain carries TRBV6-2 or TRBV6-3 and TRBJ1-1; D remains unclear. The CDR3 contains 13 residues. Trimming left V 5 bases short and J 5 bases short, with 12 bases between. Germline CDR1 reads MNHEY; CDR2 reads SVGEGT. The CDR3 nucleotides read TGTGCCAGCAGTCGGAGTGAAGTGACTGAAGCTTTCTTT. Translating gives CASSRSEVTEAFF.

This chain links TRBV20-1 with TRBJ1-1; D remains ambiguous. V gave up 5 bases and J gave up 6 bases, with 19 bases separating them. Germline lookup yields CDR1 DFQATT and CDR2 SNEGSKA (reference sequence). The CDR3 is 14 residues long. The CDR3 protein is CSALRRDYGSEAFF. The CDR3, as DNA: TGCAGTGCTCTCAGGAGAGACTATGGCTCTGAAGCTTTCTTT.

V and J are TRBV24-1 and TRBJ2-2; D not certain. CDR1 and CDR2 (germline): KGHDR, SFDVKD. Trimming cost V 2 bases and J 1 base, with 4 bases left between them. This CDR3 is 14 amino acids long. CDR3 protein: CATSDSRNTGELFF. The DNA of the CDR3 is TGTGCCACCAGTGATTCTAGGAACACCGGGGAGCTGTTTTTT.

This clonotype was detected a few times. The chain recombines TRBV24-1 with TRBJ1-2, with D hard to call. Trimming removed 9 bases at V and 0 bases at J, with 19 bases between. This CDR3 is 16 amino acids long. Germline assignment: CDR1 KGHDR and CDR2 SFDVKD. The CDR3 DNA is TGTGCCACCCGGGGATCTAGCTATTCAGCTAACTATGGCTACACCTTC. Translated, it gives CATRGSSYSANYGYTF.

This sequence joins TRBV19 and TRBJ2-7, with D perhaps TRBD1 (5 bases). From germline, CDR1 is LNHDA and CDR2 SQIVND (reference sequence). Trimming stripped 0 bases from V and 2 bases from J, with 11 bases between. This CDR3 region has 15 residues. The CDR3, as DNA: TGTGCCAGTAGTATAGATGGGTGGGGCACCTACGAGCAGTACTTC. This codes for CASSIDGWGTYEQYF.

This clonotype was seen only a few times. A much more abundant neighbour one base away suggests this may be a read error. The rearrangement joins TRBV14 to TRBJ2-2; no definite D call. The V gene's germline CDR1 is SGHDN and CDR2 FVKESK. The V end was cut by 1 base, the J end by 7 bases, with 13 bases between. The CDR3 contains 15 residues. CDR3 DNA sequence: TGTGCCAGCAGCCAAGGACTGCTCATCCGCGGGGAGCTGTTTTTT. As protein: CASSQGLLIRGELFF.

The rearrangement uses TRBV20-1 and TRBJ2-1; no clear D. The CDR3 is 15 residues long. The V gene lost 1 base and the J gene lost 1 base, with 11 bases spanning the gap. CDR1 DFQATT and CDR2 SNEGSKA come from the germline V gene (reference sequence). CDR3 sequence reads: CSARVEGGSYNEQFF. As DNA, the CDR3 is TGCAGTGCTAGAGTTGAAGGCGGATCCTACAATGAGCAGTTCTTC.

This clonotype was seen ten or more times. The rearrangement uses TRBV4-1 and TRBJ1-2, with D unresolved. The CDR3 loop spans 15 amino acids. Germline CDR1 reads MGHRA; CDR2 reads YSYEKL. V dropped 0 bases and J dropped 4 bases, with 12 bases sitting between them. The CDR3 coding sequence is TGCGCCAGCAGCCAAGATGAAATTGCCTCCTATGGCTACACCTTC. As protein: CASSQDEIASYGYTF.

V and J are TRBV10-1 and TRBJ2-2, with 7 positions matching TRBD1. After removal of 6 bases from V and 1 base from J, the junction contained 5 bases not matched to a gene. Germline loops: CDR1 WNHNN, CDR2 SYGVQD (reference sequence). This CDR3 is 15 amino acids long. Written as DNA, the CDR3 is TGCGCCAGCAGGGCAGGACAGGAGAACACCGGGGAGCTGTTTTTT. Residues: CASRAGQENTGELFF.

This clonotype was observed many times. The V and J genes are TRBV6-1 and TRBJ2-3; 11 bases align to TRBD2. The CDR3 has 15 residues. Losses at the gene ends were 6 bases for V and 3 bases for J; bases not matched to a gene: 5. Germline V lookup: CDR1 MNHNS, CDR2 SASEGT. The CDR3 is CASRAGTSGTDTQYF. As DNA, the CDR3 is TGTGCCAGCAGGGCCGGGACTAGCGGTACAGATACGCAGTATTTT.

The J gene is TRBJ2-1, the V gene TRBV25-1, with TRBD2 as a possible D gene (5 bases). CDR3 size: 12 residues. V gave up 6 bases and J gave up 6 bases, with 9 bases separating them. Germline CDR1 MGHDK, CDR2 SYGVNS. In DNA, the CDR3 is TGTGCCAGCAGGACGGGGAGCAATGAGCAGTTCTTC. It is translated as CASRTGSNEQFF.

This clonotype was seen many times. V gene TRBV7-9 combines with J gene TRBJ1-1; 9 bases map to TRBD1. Germline V gene sequence: CDR1 SEHNR, CDR2 FQNEAQ (reference sequence). With V trimmed by 1 base and J by 0 bases, 6 bases remained unmatched. The CDR3 runs 17 residues. CDR3 loop: CASSLGGTGIMNTEAFF. The CDR3 DNA reads as TGTGCCAGCAGCTTAGGCGGGACAGGGATAATGAACACTGAAGCTTTCTTT.

This clonotype was seen many times. The chain couples TRBV24-1 to TRBJ1-2; no firm D call. Germline V gives CDR1 KGHDR, CDR2 SFDVKD. The CDR3 totals 14 residues. V was clipped by 5 bases and J by 2 bases, with 11 bases between them. CDR3 DNA sequence: TGTGCCACCAGTGCCTCAGGCGGCAACTATGGCTACACCTTC. Its protein is CATSASGGNYGYTF.

The chain combines TRBV5-4 with TRBJ2-5; 8 bases are a match to TRBD2. CDR3 length: 16 amino acids. After removal of 2 bases from V and 4 bases from J, the junction contained 10 bases not matched to a gene. Germline CDR1 is SGHNT and CDR2 is YYREEE (reference sequence). The CDR3 region is CASSFVSGLGAETQYF. The CDR3 DNA is TGTGCCAGCAGCTTTGTCTCGGGACTAGGGGCAGAGACCCAGTACTTC.

About this clonotype: A much larger clone lies a single base off, so this may be a read error. The chain uses TRBV12-5 and TRBJ1-1; D possibly corresponds to TRBD1 (6 bases). Germline loops: CDR1 LGHNT, CDR2 FRNRAP. The CDR3 contains 15 residues. Here the CDR3 DNA reads TGTGCTAGTGGTTTTGGGGGCCTCGGGAGGACTGAAGATTTCTTT. This gives the protein CASGFGGLGRTEDFF.

The chain combines TRBV30 with TRBJ2-7; tentatively, D is TRBD1 (6 bases). Trimming cost V 0 bases and J 2 bases, with 14 bases left between them. This CDR3 region has 15 residues. Germline CDR1 reads GTSNPN; CDR2 reads SVGIG (reference sequence). CDR3 amino acids: CAWSVATGITYEQYF. CDR3 sequence (DNA): TGTGCCTGGAGTGTAGCGACAGGTATTACCTACGAGCAGTACTTC. The entire variable domain, with the rest obtained from reference TRBV30 and TRBJ2-7, is as follows: SQTIHQWPATLVQPVGSPLSLECTVEGTSNPNLYWYRQAAGRGLQLLFYSVGIGQISSEVPQNLSASRPQDRQFILSSKKLLLSDSGFYLCAWSVATGITYEQYFGPGTRLTVT.

The chain has TRBV19 and TRBJ2-7, with D uncertain. CDR1 and CDR2 (germline): LNHDA, SQIVND (reference sequence). The CDR3 length is 14 residues. Trimming shortened V by 5 bases and J by 4 bases, and 15 bases separated the two germline ends. The chain's CDR3 is CASSSTRTGYEQYF. CDR3 bases: TGTGCCAGTAGTTCCACTCGGACGGGTTACGAGCAGTACTTC.

The chain carries TRBV20-1 and TRBJ1-6; D perhaps matches TRBD1 (5 bases). The CDR3 length is 16 residues. Germline CDR1 DFQATT, CDR2 SNEGSKA (reference sequence). V gave up 0 bases and J gave up 0 bases, with 9 bases separating them. In DNA, the CDR3 is TGCAGTGCTAGAGATTTGAGGGGCTCCTATAATTCACCCCTCCACTTT. It codes for CSARDLRGSYNSPLHF.

The rearrangement links TRBV11-1 to TRBJ1-5; D is uncertain. CDR1 and CDR2 from the germline V gene are SGHAT and FQDESV (reference sequence). Trimming removed 2 bases at V and 3 bases at J, with 14 bases between. The length of the CDR3 is 16 residues. The CDR3 DNA follows: TGTGCCAGCAGCTTATATGCAGGCCCCGTCAATCAGCCCCAGCATTTT. Encoded protein: CASSLYAGPVNQPQHF. Full variable domain (rest looked up from reference TRBV11-1 and TRBJ1-5): EAEVAQSPRYKITEKSQAVAFWCDPISGHATLYWYRQILGQGPELLVQFQDESVVDDSQLPKDRFSAERLKGVDSTLKIQPAELGDSAMYLCASSLYAGPVNQPQHFGDGTRLSIL.

Ten or more counts support this clonotype. The gene calls are TRBV19 and TRBJ2-1; the match to TRBD2 covers 10 bases. V lost 7 bases and J lost 1; bases outside the gene matches: 4. This CDR3 spans 15 amino acids. Germline V lookup: CDR1 LNHDA, CDR2 SQIVND (reference sequence). This CDR3 is CASTASGGSYNEQFF. CDR3 nucleotides: TGTGCCAGTACGGCTAGCGGGGGTTCCTACAATGAGCAGTTCTTC. Supplemented by reference TRBV19 and TRBJ2-1, the full variable domain reads DGGITQSPKYLFRKEGQNVTLSCEQNLNHDAMYWYRQDPGQGLRLIYYSQIVNDFQKGDIAEGYSVSREKKESFPLTVTSAQKNPTAFYLCASTASGGSYNEQFFGPGTRLTVL.

The V and J genes are TRBV29-1 and TRBJ2-5; the match to TRBD2 covers 7 bases. With V trimmed by 6 bases and J by 5 bases, 6 bases remained unmatched. The V gene's germline CDR1 is SQVTM and CDR2 ANQGSEA. CDR3 length equals 12 residues. CDR3 bases: TGCAGCGTCGCGACTAGCTTGGAGACCCAGTACTTC. This codes for CSVATSLETQYF.

This clonotype was counted at least ten times. The chain couples TRBV6-1 to TRBJ2-7; tentatively, D is TRBD2 (6 bases). Trimming removed 5 bases from V and 1 base from J, with 12 bases in between. The CDR3 covers 14 residues. Germline CDR1 MNHNS, CDR2 SASEGT. CDR3 loop: CASSLGLPSYEQYF. CDR3 DNA: TGTGCCAGCAGTCTGGGACTGCCATCCTACGAGCAGTACTTC.

V usage is TRBV9 and J usage is TRBJ2-1, with D possibly being TRBD1 or TRBD2 (5 bases each). V lost 2 bases and J 8 bases, leaving 17 bases between the germline ends. Germline assignment: CDR1 SGDLS and CDR2 YYNGEE. The CDR3 spans 15 residues. DNA of the CDR3: TGTGCCAGCAGCGTGGGACCAGCGCATACCGATGAGCAGTTCTTC. It yields the protein CASSVGPAHTDEQFF.

In this sample, this clonotype turned up a few times. The gene calls are TRBV18 and TRBJ2-7; D tentatively fits TRBD1 or TRBD2 (5 bases each). The CDR3 length is 14 residues. In germline, CDR1 is KGHSH, CDR2 LQKENI. V was clipped by 5 bases and J by 0 bases, with 11 bases between them. DNA of the CDR3: TGTGCCAGCTCAAGGGACGGTAGCTCCTACGAGCAGTACTTC. This gives the protein CASSRDGSSYEQYF.

In this sample, this clonotype turned up a few times. The chain recombines TRBV3-1 with TRBJ1-2; 9 bases match TRBD1. The V and J ends lost 3 bases and 6 bases, in that order; junction bases with no gene match: 5. From germline, CDR1 is LGHDT and CDR2 YNNKEL (reference sequence). The CDR3 contains 14 residues. The chain's CDR3 is CASSQTRDRDGYTF. CDR3 sequence (DNA): TGTGCCAGCAGCCAGACCCGGGACAGGGATGGCTACACCTTC.